The 29 T cell receptor beta chains below come from one sample, sequenced in a study of T cell responses to AZD1222 COVID-19 vaccine. TCRdb's copy holds only in-frame clones and misses some; the assay was immunoSEQ multiplex PCR. The sample holds more than 150,000 clones, almost 95% seen once. The material sequenced was peripheral blood, taken on day 0 of AZD1222 vaccination. The source of these receptors is an adult in good health.

The chain links TRBV7-8 to TRBJ1-4; the D gene is possibly TRBD1 (5 bases). Between the trimmed V and J ends, which lost 0 bases and 15 bases, there was a span of 14 bases. The CDR3 length is 13 residues. CDR1 is SGHVS, CDR2 FQNEAQ, per germline. Here the CDR3 DNA reads TGTGCCAGCAGCTTAGCCGCCTTGGGACGGATGTTTTTT. Its translation: CASSLAALGRMFF. Complete variable domain (other parts from reference TRBV7-8 and TRBJ1-4): GAGVSQSPRYKVAKRGQDVALRCDPISGHVSLFWYQQALGQGPEFLTYFQNEAQLDKSGLPSDRFFAERPEGSVSTLKIQRTQQEDSAVYLCASSLAALGRMFFGSGTQLSVL.

V is TRBV6-2 or TRBV6-3 and J is TRBJ1-5; 8 nucleotides align to TRBD1. This CDR3 region has 15 residues. V trimming: 4 bases; J trimming: 11 bases; junction bases outside the gene matches: 13. The germline V gene has CDR1 MNHEY and CDR2 SVGEGT. CDR3 sequence (DNA): TGTGCCAGCAGTTTATCTACAGGGGGGTCATTGACCCAGCATTTT. Translation: CASSLSTGGSLTQHF.

V is TRBV27 and J is TRBJ1-2; maybe TRBD1 (5 bases). V shed 8 bases and J shed 3 bases, with 22 bases lying between them. Germline V gene sequence: CDR1 MNHEY, CDR2 SMNVEV (reference sequence). The CDR3 is 16 residues long. This CDR3 is CASSTAGRDGDYGYTF. The CDR3 DNA is TGTGCCAGCTCCACGGCAGGGAGGGACGGAGACTATGGCTACACCTTC.

The chain recombines TRBV29-1 with TRBJ1-2; the D is unclear. V gave up 5 bases and J gave up 7 bases, with 8 bases separating them. The CDR3 totals 10 residues. Germline V lookup: CDR1 SQVTM, CDR2 ANQGSEA. The CDR3, as DNA: TGCAGCGTTTTCGTAGGTGGCTACACCTTC. As protein: CSVFVGGYTF.

V usage is TRBV15 and J usage is TRBJ1-4; possible D gene TRBD1, 5 bases. The V and J ends lost 1 base and 1 base respectively, with 13 bases between them. CDR3 size: 17 residues. CDR1 is LNHNV and CDR2 is YYDKDF in the germline V gene (reference sequence). CDR3: CATSRGPSGGTNEKLFF. The CDR3 DNA follows: TGTGCCACCAGCAGAGGGCCGTCGGGGGGAACTAATGAAAAACTGTTTTTT.

This rearrangement joins TRBV19 to TRBJ2-1, with D possibly TRBD1 on 5 matching bases. The CDR3 totals 12 residues. The V end was cut by 6 bases, the J end by 7 bases, with 10 bases between. Germline CDR1 LNHDA, CDR2 SQIVND (reference sequence). The CDR3 is CASSRVGNEQFF. The CDR3 DNA sequence: TGTGCCAGTAGCAGGGTCGGGAATGAGCAGTTCTTC.

The chain links TRBV11-1 to TRBJ1-1; perhaps TRBD1 as D (5 bases). The CDR3 extends over 14 amino acids. V shed 3 bases and J shed 3 bases, with 11 bases lying between them. Germline V CDR1 and CDR2: SGHAT, FQDESV (reference sequence). Here the CDR3 DNA reads TGTGCCAGCAGCTTCCTCTCCAGGGACACTGAAGCTTTCTTT. It codes for CASSFLSRDTEAFF.

In its sample, this clone was seen a few times. The gene calls are TRBV9 and TRBJ1-2; 7 bases match TRBD1. V lost 4 bases, J lost 1 base, and 10 bases stayed unmatched. Germline loops: CDR1 SGDLS, CDR2 YYNGEE. The CDR3 is 16 amino acids. CDR3 loop: CASSRTGTASNYGYTF. CDR3 coding DNA: TGTGCCAGCAGCAGAACCGGGACAGCTAGTAACTATGGCTACACCTTC. The full variable domain, in which reference TRBV9 and TRBJ1-2 provide the parts outside the CDR3, is DSGVTQTPKHLITATGQRVTLRCSPRSGDLSVYWYQQSLDQGLQFLIQYYNGEERAKGNILERFSAQQFPDLHSELNLSSLELGDSALYFCASSRTGTASNYGYTFGSGTRLTVV.

The chain combines TRBV27 with TRBJ1-4; 7 nucleotides align to TRBD1. With V trimmed by 5 bases and J by 7 bases, 16 bases remained unmatched. This CDR3 comprises 17 residues. The germline V gene encodes CDR1 MNHEY and CDR2 SMNVEV (reference sequence). The CDR3 sequence: CASSPRQGIRGGEKLFF. CDR3 bases: TGTGCCAGCAGTCCTAGACAGGGAATCAGGGGGGGTGAAAAACTGTTTTTT.

To note about this clone: This specimen includes other DNA sequences encoding the same CDR3. The V gene is TRBV6-2 or TRBV6-3, the J gene TRBJ1-1, with no clear D. V was cut by 2 bases and J by 11 bases, with 9 bases left in between. The CDR3 consists of 11 residues. CDR1 and CDR2 (germline): MNHEY, SVGEGT. The CDR3 loop is CASSYGTEAFF. CDR3 coding DNA: TGTGCCAGCAGTTACGGTACGGAGGCTTTCTTT.

The V and J genes are TRBV30 and TRBJ2-1; D is ambiguous. The germline V gene has CDR1 GTSNPN and CDR2 SVGIG (reference sequence). V dropped 0 bases and J dropped 7 bases, with 4 bases sitting between them. The CDR3 length is 11 residues. The CDR3 nucleotides read TGTGCCTGGAGTGTTGGGAATGAGCAGTTCTTC. As protein: CAWSVGNEQFF.

The rearrangement joins TRBV27 to TRBJ2-3, with D possibly matching TRBD2 (6 bases). CDR1 is MNHEY, CDR2 SMNVEV, per germline (reference sequence). The CDR3 sequence is 12 residues long. Trimming removed 5 bases at V and 7 bases at J, with 10 bases between. The CDR3, as DNA: TGTGCCAGCAGTAGGGACTTCAATACGCAGTATTTT. Encoded protein: CASSRDFNTQYF.

CDR3 bases: TGTGCCAGCAGCTTATTAGGGGACGGCTACACCTTC. Residues: CASSLLGDGYTF. The chain joins TRBV6-2 or TRBV6-3 to TRBJ1-2; tentatively, D is TRBD1 (5 bases). The germline V gene has CDR1 MNHEY and CDR2 SVGEGT. V dropped 6 bases and J dropped 8 bases, with 13 bases sitting between them. The CDR3 has 12 residues.

This clone was seen more than once but under ten times. The chain couples TRBV9 to TRBJ1-5; D not certain. The CDR3 has 15 residues. V lost 0 bases and J lost 1, with 8 bases in between. The germline CDR1 and CDR2 sequences are SGDLS and YYNGEE. CDR3 loop: CASSVGGWSNQPQHF. CDR3 DNA: TGTGCCAGCAGCGTAGGGGGATGGAGCAATCAGCCCCAGCATTTT.

The gene calls are TRBV11-3 and TRBJ2-5; a weak D match, TRBD2 (7 bases). The CDR3 spans 16 residues. Per germline, CDR1 SGHNT and CDR2 YENEEA. The ends were cut back, 6 bases at V and 3 bases at J, with 20 bases in the middle. The CDR3 DNA reads TGTGCCAGCAGTCGGGGGGCCCTATCGGTTGAAGAGACCCAGTACTTC. Translated: CASSRGALSVEETQYF.

This sequence joins TRBV6-2 or TRBV6-3 and TRBJ1-1; a possible D gene is TRBD1 (6 bases). The CDR3 has 15 amino acids. Germline CDR1 MNHEY, CDR2 SVGEGT. The germline V and J ends were trimmed by 5 bases and 6 bases, with 19 bases remaining between them. In nucleotides, the CDR3 is TGTGCCAGCAGTCCCGACCCGGGGGGGCCGTCTGAAGCTTTCTTT. Its protein product is CASSPDPGGPSEAFF.

DNA for the CDR3: TGTGCCAGCAGCTTACTATCTGAACAGGGAGGGGAGACCCAGTACTTC. Translating gives CASSLLSEQGGETQYF. The chain carries TRBV13 and TRBJ2-5; D is possibly TRBD2 (7 bases). Germline-derived CDR1 and CDR2 are PRHDT and FYEKMQ (reference sequence). V was trimmed by 2 bases and J by 5 bases, leaving 18 bases between them. The CDR3 runs to 16 residues.

This chain joins TRBV19 and TRBJ1-1; no clear D gene. The germline V gene has CDR1 LNHDA and CDR2 SQIVND (reference sequence). The V end lost 5 bases, the J end lost 5 bases, and 18 bases lay between the germline ends. The CDR3 spans 15 residues. The CDR3 coding sequence is TGTGCCAGTAGTCCCATACGCGAGGGAAGGACTGAAGCTTTCTTT. Its protein product is CASSPIREGRTEAFF.

The chain is built from TRBV2 and TRBJ1-1, with a tentative D call TRBD1 (6 bases). Germline V gene lookup returns CDR1 SNHLY and CDR2 FYNNEI. Trimming took off 9 bases at V and 2 bases at J, with 13 bases between the two ends. The CDR3 has 13 amino acids. The DNA of the CDR3 is TGTGCCAGTAACATAGGGGGTAACACTGAAGCTTTCTTT. It encodes CASNIGGNTEAFF.

J is TRBJ1-2 and V is TRBV13; D is uncertain. The length of the CDR3 is 11 residues. The germline gives CDR1 PRHDT, CDR2 FYEKMQ (reference sequence). Trimming cost V 4 bases and J 8 bases, with 8 bases left between them. CDR3 nucleotides: TGTGCCAGCAGCTATGGTCCAGGCTACACCTTC. Translating gives CASSYGPGYTF. The complete variable domain, with remaining parts taken from reference TRBV13 and TRBJ1-2, reads AAGVIQSPRHLIKEKRETATLKCYPIPRHDTVYWYQQGPGQDPQFLISFYEKMQSDKGSIPDRFSAQQFSDYHSELNMSSLELGDSALYFCASSYGPGYTFGSGTRLTVV.

This CDR3 reads CASSVASNTGELFF. CDR3 nucleotide sequence: TGTGCCAGCAGCGTAGCCTCGAACACCGGGGAGCTGTTTTTT. The chain carries TRBV9 and TRBJ2-2; no reliable D call. Trimming left V 0 bases short and J 0 bases short, with 3 bases between. Germline V lookup: CDR1 SGDLS, CDR2 YYNGEE. The CDR3 is made up of 14 amino acids.

This chain links TRBV5-5 with TRBJ1-1; 7 bases fit TRBD1. CDR3 size: 14 residues. V trimming: 4 bases; J trimming: 5 bases; junction bases outside the gene matches: 8. Germline lookup yields CDR1 SGHKS and CDR2 YYEKEE (reference sequence). The CDR3 sequence is CASSQGVRRTEAFF. DNA for the CDR3: TGTGCCAGCAGCCAGGGGGTCCGAAGGACTGAAGCTTTCTTT.

The chain employs TRBV5-1 and TRBJ2-1; 9 bases map to TRBD1. The V segment lost 0 bases and the J segment 7 bases; nucleotides outside the gene matches: 8. Per the germline V gene, CDR1 is SGHRS and CDR2 is YFSETQ. The CDR3 contains 16 residues. The CDR3 nucleotides are TGCGCCAGCAGCTTGGGGGGGACAGGGTATGGGAATGAGCAGTTCTTC. Its protein is CASSLGGTGYGNEQFF.

J is TRBJ2-1 and V is TRBV3-1 (or the pseudogene TRBV3-2); maybe TRBD2 (5 bases). CDR1 and CDR2 (germline): LGHDT, YNNKEL (reference sequence). The CDR3 consists of 16 residues. V was clipped by 4 bases and J by 5 bases, with 18 bases between them. The CDR3 DNA is TGTGCCAGCAGCCGAGCCCTAGCTCGCTTCGACAATGAGCAGTTCTTC. The encoded protein is CASSRALARFDNEQFF.

The chain carries TRBV4-3 and TRBJ1-1, with a tentative D call TRBD1 (6 bases). CDR1 is LGHNA, CDR2 YSLEER, per germline. Trimming took off 1 base at V and 0 bases at J, with 12 bases between the two ends. This CDR3 comprises 16 residues. The CDR3: CASSQGQGSMNTEAFF. In nucleotides, the CDR3 is TGCGCCAGCAGCCAAGGGCAGGGGTCAATGAACACTGAAGCTTTCTTT.

This clone is a singleton in its sample. The genes are TRBV9 and TRBJ2-1; TRBD2 aligns across 8 bases. V gave up 1 base and J gave up 8 bases; unmatched junction bases: 11. Germline CDR1 is SGDLS and CDR2 is YYNGEE. This CDR3 spans 16 amino acids. CDR3 coding DNA: TGTGCCAGCAGCGTATCCCCCCGGGGGGGCGCCGATGAGCAGTTCTTC. It yields the protein CASSVSPRGGADEQFF.

CDR3 in amino acids: CASSEGSGTWTDGYTF. The CDR3, as DNA: TGTGCCAGCAGCGAAGGGAGCGGGACCTGGACGGATGGCTACACCTTC. The V gene is TRBV7-9, the J gene TRBJ1-2; D is perhaps TRBD1 (5 bases). V was trimmed by 5 bases and J by 6 bases, leaving 22 bases between them. The CDR3 sequence is 16 residues long. The germline V gene encodes CDR1 SEHNR and CDR2 FQNEAQ (reference sequence).

The chain joins TRBV9 to TRBJ2-2; D is uncertain. Germline V gives CDR1 SGDLS, CDR2 YYNGEE. Trimming removed 4 bases from V and 8 bases from J, with 12 bases in between. This CDR3 contains 13 residues. CDR3 residues: CASSPTLSGELFF. The CDR3 nucleotides read TGTGCCAGCAGCCCTACGCTCTCGGGGGAGCTGTTTTTT.

The table lists this clone with a count of one. The chain employs TRBV27 and TRBJ1-1; TRBD1 aligns across 11 bases. CDR1 MNHEY and CDR2 SMNVEV come from the germline V gene (reference sequence). J lost 5 bases, V lost 1 base, and 6 bases had no gene match. The CDR3 consists of 16 residues. CDR3 amino acids: CASSLFGQGARTEAFF. In nucleotides, the CDR3 is TGTGCCAGCAGTTTATTCGGACAGGGGGCGCGTACTGAAGCTTTCTTT.